This entry lists 25 T cell receptor beta chains sequenced from one sample in a study of control samples from healthy donors and cancer patients. Measured with immunoSEQ multiplex PCR; TCRdb has only the in-frame clones, and not every one. The sample carries about 140,000 clones, approximately 91% recorded once. The sample was blood. These receptors came from a woman aged 25 to 39 in good health.

The rearrangement links TRBV6-5 to TRBJ2-7; D not certain. The V and J ends lost 5 bases and 2 bases respectively, with 7 bases between them. The germline V gene has CDR1 MNHEY and CDR2 SVGAGI. The CDR3 is made up of 12 amino acids. The DNA for the CDR3 is TGTGCCAGCAGTACCCTTACCTACGAGCAGTACTTC. Translation: CASSTLTYEQYF.

On this clone itself: The germline gene is not matched at one end of the junction; a read error may be the cause. The genes are TRBV7-8 and TRBJ2-7; D not certain. The V gene's germline CDR1 is SGHVS and CDR2 FQNEAQ. The CDR3 is 11 residues long. CDR3 coding DNA: TGTGCCAGCAGCTTAGGGGGAAAGGAAATTTTC. Protein: CASSLGGKEIF. The whole variable domain, filled in from reference TRBV7-8 and TRBJ2-7, reads GAGVSQSPRYKVAKRGQDVALRCDPISGHVSLFWYQQALGQGPEFLTYFQNEAQLDKSGLPSDRFFAERPEGSVSTLKIQRTQQEDSAVYLCASSLGGKEIFGPGTRLTVT.

The J gene is TRBJ2-5, the V gene TRBV19; 11 bases line up with TRBD1. Germline lookup yields CDR1 LNHDA and CDR2 SQIVND (reference sequence). J lost 4 bases, V lost 7 bases, and 8 bases had no gene match. The CDR3 is 15 residues long. The CDR3 loop reads CASTNPGQGGETQYF. CDR3 sequence (DNA): TGTGCCAGTACCAACCCGGGACAGGGGGGAGAGACCCAGTACTTC.

The genes are TRBV6-5 and TRBJ2-5; the match to TRBD2 covers 10 bases. The CDR3 is made up of 15 amino acids. CDR1 MNHEY and CDR2 SVGAGI come from the germline V gene. V shed 6 bases and J 1 base; nucleotides not matched to a gene: 5. CDR3 residues: CASRGAGGPQETQYF. In nucleotides, the CDR3 is TGTGCCAGCAGGGGAGCGGGAGGGCCCCAAGAGACCCAGTACTTC.

This chain joins TRBV7-8 and TRBJ2-2; 8 bases line up with TRBD2. The CDR3 is made up of 16 amino acids. J gave up 1 base and V 5 bases, and 6 bases lay outside the gene matches. Germline CDR1 SGHVS, CDR2 FQNEAQ. The CDR3 here is CASSTAGGGNTGELFF. The DNA for the CDR3 is TGTGCCAGCAGCACGGCGGGGGGCGGGAACACCGGGGAGCTGTTTTTT.

The chain uses TRBV7-3 and TRBJ1-1; D is perhaps TRBD1 (6 bases). With 3 bases removed from V and 5 bases from J, the gap between germline ends came to 13 bases. The CDR3 covers 14 residues. Germline V lookup: CDR1 SGHTA, CDR2 FQGTGA. The CDR3 protein is CASSFTGRGTEAFF. As DNA, the CDR3 is TGTGCCAGCAGCTTCACAGGGCGCGGGACTGAAGCTTTCTTT.

The genes are TRBV6-1 and TRBJ2-7, with 12 bases aligning to TRBD1. This CDR3 is built from 16 residues. Trimming took 2 bases from V and 5 from J; bases not matched to a gene: 7. Germline assignment: CDR1 MNHNS and CDR2 SASEGT. CDR3 protein: CASSEKGGTGGDEQYF. As DNA, the CDR3 is TGTGCCAGCAGTGAAAAGGGCGGGACAGGGGGCGACGAGCAGTACTTC.

The chain uses TRBV19 and TRBJ1-4; 7 bases match TRBD1. CDR1 and CDR2 from the germline V gene are LNHDA and SQIVND (reference sequence). V lost 5 bases and J lost 10; bases outside the gene matches: 10. This CDR3 is built from 14 residues. The CDR3 bases are TGTGCCAGTAGTCCAGGGGGAGTTTCTGGAAAACTGTTTTTT. Amino acids: CASSPGGVSGKLFF.

This clone has just one count. The J gene is TRBJ2-4, the V gene TRBV7-2; 12 nucleotides line up with TRBD2. The CDR3 runs 17 residues. With V trimmed by 5 bases and J by 6 bases, 11 bases remained unmatched. Germline CDR1 is SGHTA and CDR2 is FQGNSA. CDR3 bases: TGTGCCAGCAGCGAACTGGAGCTAGCGGGAGGGGGAAACATTCAGTACTTC. This codes for CASSELELAGGGNIQYF.

V usage is TRBV20-1 and J usage is TRBJ1-5; no clear D. Trimming took off 3 bases at V and 4 bases at J, with 10 bases between the two ends. This CDR3 has 13 amino acids. Germline CDR1 DFQATT, CDR2 SNEGSKA (reference sequence). The CDR3 loop reads CSASHGVNQPQHF. The DNA of the CDR3 is TGCAGTGCTAGTCATGGGGTGAATCAGCCCCAGCATTTT.

This clone was detected only once. The chain is built from TRBV19 and TRBJ2-1, with 13 bases matching TRBD2. V shed 5 bases, J shed 7 bases, and the junction held 5 bases outside the gene matches. The length of the CDR3 is 15 residues. Per germline, CDR1 LNHDA and CDR2 SQIVND (reference sequence). As DNA, the CDR3 is TGTGCCAGTAGTGCACTAGCGGGAGGGCATAATGAGCAGTTCTTC. Encoded protein: CASSALAGGHNEQFF.

Here the CDR3 DNA reads TGTGCCAGCACCAACGGTAGATACAATGAGCAGTTCTTC. This codes for CASTNGRYNEQFF. This chain connects TRBV12-3 or TRBV12-4 to TRBJ2-1, with D hard to call. The CDR3 covers 13 residues. V gave up 7 bases and J gave up 4 bases, with 11 bases separating them.

As DNA, the CDR3 is TGTGCCAGCAGCCACGTACCACCGACCCTCCTGAACACCGGGGAGCTGTTTTTT. Translation gives CASSHVPPTLLNTGELFF. The V gene is TRBV5-6, the J gene TRBJ2-2; D is unresolved. V was cut by 4 bases and J by 1 base, with 20 bases left in between. In germline, CDR1 is SGHDT, CDR2 YYEEEE. The CDR3 consists of 18 residues.

The chain recombines TRBV7-7 with TRBJ2-1; 8 nucleotides line up with TRBD2. With 1 base clipped from V and 6 bases from J, the junction kept 5 bases outside the gene matches. This CDR3 is built from 15 residues. Germline V gene data show CDR1 as SSHAT and CDR2 as FNYEAQ (reference sequence). CDR3 DNA sequence: TGTGCCAGCAGCTTAGGGACTAGCCTAGGCAATGAGCAGTTCTTC. Its protein product is CASSLGTSLGNEQFF.

This chain connects TRBV6-5 to TRBJ2-5, with 8 nucleotides matching TRBD1. The length of the CDR3 is 13 residues. CDR1 is MNHEY, CDR2 SVGAGI, per germline. Trimming took 8 bases from V and 1 from J; bases not matched to a gene: 3. The CDR3 loop reads CASGDRGQETQYF. The CDR3 nucleotides are TGTGCCAGCGGAGACAGGGGCCAAGAGACCCAGTACTTC.

V is TRBV7-8 and J is TRBJ2-1; no definite D call. The CDR3 covers 16 residues. Looked up from germline, CDR1 is SGHVS and CDR2 is FQNEAQ. V was trimmed by 5 bases and J by 4 bases, leaving 18 bases between them. The CDR3 is CASSKISRTSYNEQFF. The CDR3, as DNA: TGTGCCAGCAGCAAGATATCAAGAACCTCTTACAATGAGCAGTTCTTC.

V is TRBV6-5 and J is TRBJ1-1; D perhaps matches TRBD1 (6 bases). With 7 bases removed from V and 1 base from J, the gap between germline ends came to 13 bases. Per germline, CDR1 MNHEY and CDR2 SVGAGI. The CDR3 runs to 14 residues. The CDR3 bases are TGTGCCAGCACCCTCATGACAGGGAACACTGAAGCTTTCTTT. As protein: CASTLMTGNTEAFF.

In its sample, this clone was seen a few times. This sequence joins TRBV11-1 and TRBJ1-4, with TRBD1 matching over 8 bases. V lost 5 bases to trimming and J lost 5 bases; unmatched junction nucleotides: 7. Germline V gene sequence: CDR1 SGHAT, CDR2 FQDESV (reference sequence). The CDR3 runs 15 residues. The CDR3 loop reads CASSLTGVFNEKLFF. The DNA of the CDR3 is TGTGCCAGCAGCCTGACAGGGGTCTTCAATGAAAAACTGTTTTTT.

This chain joins TRBV18 and TRBJ1-1; possible D gene TRBD1, 6 bases. The CDR3 runs to 14 residues. CDR1 and CDR2 (germline): KGHSH, LQKENI. The V gene lost 0 bases and the J gene lost 4 bases, with 9 bases spanning the gap. CDR3 loop: CASSPPGRGTEAFF. CDR3 bases: TGTGCCAGCTCACCACCGGGCAGGGGCACTGAAGCTTTCTTT.

The rearrangement joins TRBV18 to TRBJ2-5; possibly TRBD1 for D (5 bases). The ends were cut back, 2 bases at V and 5 bases at J, with 9 bases in the middle. The CDR3 covers 13 residues. Germline-derived CDR1 and CDR2 are KGHSH and LQKENI. The CDR3 DNA reads as TGTGCCAGCTCACCAGGGGCAGGGGAGACCCAGTACTTC. Encoded protein: CASSPGAGETQYF.

The chain is built from TRBV5-6 and TRBJ2-1; perhaps TRBD2 as D (6 bases). The CDR3 sequence is 15 residues long. The V gene's germline CDR1 is SGHDT and CDR2 YYEEEE. V was clipped by 5 bases and J by 7 bases, with 19 bases between them. Here the CDR3 reads CASRRKTRVLNEQFF. In nucleotides, the CDR3 is TGTGCCAGCAGACGGAAGACTAGAGTATTGAATGAGCAGTTCTTC. Complete variable domain (other parts from reference TRBV5-6 and TRBJ2-1): DAGVTQSPTHLIKTRGQQVTLRCSPKSGHDTVSWYQQALGQGPQFIFQYYEEEERQRGNFPDRFSGHQFPNYSSELNVNALLLGDSALYLCASRRKTRVLNEQFFGPGTRLTVL.

This chain joins TRBV7-2 and TRBJ2-1; 9 positions match TRBD2. V trimming: 2 bases; J trimming: 6 bases; junction bases outside the gene matches: 8. CDR1 and CDR2 (germline): SGHTA, FQGNSA. The CDR3 is made up of 16 amino acids. The CDR3 loop is CASSLFLGLAGNEQFF. The CDR3 DNA follows: TGTGCCAGCAGCTTATTCTTGGGACTAGCAGGCAATGAGCAGTTCTTC.

V usage is TRBV5-1 and J usage is TRBJ1-4; 10 bases map to TRBD1. Trimming took 4 bases from V and 8 from J; bases not matched to a gene: 8. Germline V CDR1 and CDR2: SGHRS, YFSETQ. The length of the CDR3 is 15 residues. The CDR3 loop reads CASSPTGTGEEKLFF. CDR3 sequence (DNA): TGCGCCAGCAGCCCTACCGGGACAGGGGAAGAAAAACTGTTTTTT.

This chain joins TRBV29-1 and TRBJ2-7; 10 bases line up with TRBD1. CDR3 length: 14 amino acids. The junction had 7 bases not matched to a gene; V was cut back by 4 bases and J by 4 bases. Looked up from germline, CDR1 is SQVTM and CDR2 is ANQGSEA. The CDR3: CSVVGTGVRYEQYF. Here the CDR3 DNA reads TGCAGCGTTGTTGGGACAGGGGTTAGGTACGAGCAGTACTTC.

The chain uses TRBV11-2 and TRBJ2-1, with 8 bases identical to TRBD2. CDR1 SGHAT and CDR2 FQNNGV come from the germline V gene. The CDR3 loop spans 16 amino acids. With 1 base clipped from V and 3 bases from J, the junction kept 5 bases outside the gene matches. The CDR3 sequence: CASSLAGGVLYNEQFF. The CDR3, as DNA: TGTGCCAGCAGCTTAGCGGGAGGGGTACTCTACAATGAGCAGTTCTTC. Supplemented by reference TRBV11-2 and TRBJ2-1, the full variable domain reads EAGVAQSPRYKIIEKRQSVAFWCNPISGHATLYWYQQILGQGPKLLIQFQNNGVVDDSQLPKDRFSAERLKGVDSTLKIQPAKLEDSAVYLCASSLAGGVLYNEQFFGPGTRLTVL.